Sequencing of this T cell receptor (beta chain) was carried out in a study of blood T cell repertoires in COVID-19. Study overall: Acute and convalescent COVID-19 samples came from the United States, Italy and Spain.

The CDR3 consists of 15 residues. From germline, CDR1 is LGHDT and CDR2 YNNKEL (reference sequence). With 4 bases removed from V and 7 bases from J, the gap between germline ends came to 17 bases. Donors were grouped by their self-reported clinical history. As originally analysed: Nucleated cell number was recorded as an estimate derived from reference gene primer amplification. Generated by immunoSEQ multiplex PCR, the TCRdb table keeps only in-frame clones and is missing some. The V and J calls and the clone size are those of that table, but D and trimming were determined from the DNA. The data hold approximately 280,000 clones, with more than 75% observed a single time.

The V gene is TRBV3-1 (or the pseudogene TRBV3-2), the J gene TRBJ2-4; D perhaps matches TRBD2 (7 bases). Sequencing used PBMCs or T cells enriched from blood (not recorded which). The receptor's source is a woman aged 18-29 years who had recovered from COVID-19. The CDR3 loop reads CASSLHRGGENIQYF. DNA for the CDR3: TGTGCCAGCAGCCTCCACCGAGGGGGGGAGAACATTCAGTACTTC.